These 6 T cell receptor beta chains share one sample of origin, sequenced in a study of blood T cell repertoires in COVID-19. Produced via immunoSEQ multiplex PCR; TCRdb's table is partial and in-frame only. This sample has approximately 390,000 clones, with 87% found just once. What was sequenced was peripheral blood. The receptors were gathered from a woman aged 55-69 years with COVID-19, enrolled during active disease.

The V call is TRBV6-5, the J call TRBJ1-6; the match to TRBD1 covers 7 bases. Germline loops: CDR1 MNHEY, CDR2 SVGAGI. V lost 4 bases and J lost 3; bases outside the gene matches: 3. This CDR3 has 15 amino acids. The CDR3 protein is CASSSTGDYNSPLHF. Written as DNA, the CDR3 is TGTGCCAGCAGTTCTACAGGGGACTATAATTCACCCCTCCACTTT.

The chain links TRBV7-8 to TRBJ2-7; 8 bases agree with TRBD1. Trimming removed 5 bases from V and 7 bases from J; junction bases left unmatched: 7. The CDR3 loop spans 13 amino acids. Germline V CDR1 and CDR2: SGHVS, FQNEAQ. CDR3 region: CASSDGQGREQYF. The CDR3 DNA sequence: TGTGCCAGCAGCGATGGACAGGGAAGAGAGCAGTACTTC. Together with reference TRBV7-8 and TRBJ2-7, the CDR3 gives the full variable domain: GAGVSQSPRYKVAKRGQDVALRCDPISGHVSLFWYQQALGQGPEFLTYFQNEAQLDKSGLPSDRFFAERPEGSVSTLKIQRTQQEDSAVYLCASSDGQGREQYFGPGTRLTVT.

This chain connects TRBV3-1 (or the pseudogene TRBV3-2) to TRBJ1-5; 9 bases align to TRBD1. The J segment lost 12 bases and the V segment lost 4 bases, leaving 4 bases of the junction unmatched. There are 12 residues in the CDR3. Germline V gene sequence: CDR1 LGHDT, CDR2 YNNKEL (reference sequence). CDR3 loop: CASSLGTGLQHF. The CDR3 nucleotides are TGTGCCAGCAGCCTTGGGACAGGGCTCCAGCATTTT.

The chain uses TRBV11-1 and TRBJ1-1; no clear D. The CDR3 extends over 16 amino acids. Germline CDR1 and CDR2: SGHAT and FQDESV (reference sequence). The V and J ends lost 3 bases and 5 bases respectively, with 19 bases between them. The DNA of the CDR3 is TGTGCCAGCAGCTTTTTCCCACTATCCTTCGGGACTGAAGCTTTCTTT. It specifies CASSFFPLSFGTEAFF.

The chain couples TRBV29-1 to TRBJ2-3; D call uncertain. The V and J ends lost 5 bases and 0 bases respectively, with 12 bases between them. Germline CDR1 is SQVTM and CDR2 is ANQGSEA. This CDR3 has 14 amino acids. CDR3: CSVTDTTSTDTQYF. In DNA, the CDR3 is TGCAGCGTTACCGACACCACTAGCACAGATACGCAGTATTTT.

The chain has TRBV18 and TRBJ1-3; no clear D gene. In germline, CDR1 is KGHSH, CDR2 LQKENI. The CDR3 consists of 15 residues. V lost 0 bases, J lost 0 bases, and 6 bases lay in between. The DNA of the CDR3 is TGTGCCAGCTCACCACCATTGGCCTCTGGAAACACCATATATTTT. Translating it yields CASSPPLASGNTIYF.